This record covers a single TCR beta chain. Its specificity is not known. This record comes from a study of T cell responses to AZD1222 COVID-19 vaccine. Doses given second, at about 4 or about 12 weeks, were pooled. TCRdb's copy holds only in-frame clones and misses some; the assay was immunoSEQ multiplex PCR. Of about 70,000 clones in the sample, around nine tenths were seen once. The study, taken as a whole, reports: Unmutated variant regions are reportedly the target of nearly half of TCRs that are spike-specific. Clonal diversity was possibly underestimated, and the donors were mostly white British, with more females. Baseline seropositivity characterized only six AZD1222 recipients.

Germline CDR1 SGHNT, CDR2 YENEEA. Between the trimmed V and J ends, which lost 5 bases and 7 bases, there was a span of 14 bases. The CDR3 totals 14 residues. The specimen was peripheral blood, collected 28 days after the second AZD1222 dose. The chain employs TRBV11-3 and TRBJ2-2; D unresolved. This receptor was obtained from an adult who received the AZD1222 COVID-19 vaccine. The CDR3 DNA reads TGTGCCAGCAGCCTTAGTCGGAGAGGCGGGGAGCTGTTTTTT. The encoded protein is CASSLSRRGGELFF.